This TCR beta chain stems from a study of regulatory T cells in long-lasting Graves disease. Overall study findings and caveats: Lower TCR diversity characterized persistent Graves' patients relative to newly diagnosed patients. When disease was persistent, TRBV28, TRBJ1-2 and TRBJ2-5 were the favored segments.

Noted time point: newly diagnosed GD, antithyroid drugs for less than 3 months. Construction of the TCR library relied on RNA isolated from PBMCs. Investigators report Graves' disease was diagnosed under American Thyroid Association guidelines. In building TCR beta libraries, iRepertoire HTBI primers were used together with Arm-PCR of CDR3 regions. Using its own MiXCR run on the multiplex PCR reads, TCRdb lists one record per CDR3 protein. The table records fewer than 550,000 distinct CDR3 sequences, about a sixth of them present only once. This clonotype came up many times. Its target is unknown. The CDR3 is made up of 15 amino acids. Germline assignment: CDR1 SGHTA and CDR2 FQGTGA. V shed 4 bases and J shed 2 bases, with 13 bases lying between them. The same sample was also used in a study of T cells in Graves' hyperthyroidism and ophthalmopathy.

J is TRBJ2-3 and V is TRBV7-3; D might be TRBD1 (5 bases). The source material was peripheral blood mononuclear cells (PBMCs), sampled at new diagnosis, from a patient treated with antithyroid drugs. The sequence derives from a woman between 18 and 29 years old with Graves disease. CDR3 in DNA: TGTGCCAGCAGCTCCACAGGACATATCACAGATACGCAGTATTTT. This translates into CASSSTGHITDTQYF.